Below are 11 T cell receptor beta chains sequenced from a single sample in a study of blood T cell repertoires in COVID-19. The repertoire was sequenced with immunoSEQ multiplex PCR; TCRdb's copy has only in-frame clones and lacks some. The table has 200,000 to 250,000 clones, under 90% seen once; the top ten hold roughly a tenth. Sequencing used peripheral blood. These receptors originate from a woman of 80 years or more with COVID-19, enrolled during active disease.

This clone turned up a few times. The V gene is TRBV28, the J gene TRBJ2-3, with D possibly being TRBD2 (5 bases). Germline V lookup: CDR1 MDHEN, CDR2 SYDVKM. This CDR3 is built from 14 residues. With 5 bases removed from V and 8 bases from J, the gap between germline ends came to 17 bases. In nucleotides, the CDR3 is TGTGCCAGCAGTCCCGGTACGCCGGCGGGTACGCAGTATTTT. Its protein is CASSPGTPAGTQYF. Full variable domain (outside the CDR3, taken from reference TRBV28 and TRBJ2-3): DVKVTQSSRYLVKRTGEKVFLECVQDMDHENMFWYRQDPGLGLRLIYFSYDVKMKEKGDIPEGYSVSREKKERFSLILESASTNQTSMYLCASSPGTPAGTQYFGPGTRLTVL.

In DNA form, the CDR3 reads TGTGCCAGCAGCTTGGAGCAGGGTAAAGCTTTCTTT. It translates to CASSLEQGKAFF. The V gene is TRBV5-6, the J gene TRBJ1-1, with D perhaps TRBD1 (5 bases). Germline V gene sequence: CDR1 SGHDT, CDR2 YYEEEE. Trimming removed 0 bases from V and 9 bases from J, with 9 bases in between. This CDR3 spans 12 amino acids.

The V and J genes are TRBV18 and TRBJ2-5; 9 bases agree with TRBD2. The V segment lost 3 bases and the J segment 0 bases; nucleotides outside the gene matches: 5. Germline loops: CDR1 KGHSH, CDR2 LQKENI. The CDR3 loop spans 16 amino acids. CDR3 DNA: TGTGCCAGCTCACCGTCGGCTAGCGGGAACCAAGAGACCCAGTACTTC. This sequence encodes CASSPSASGNQETQYF.

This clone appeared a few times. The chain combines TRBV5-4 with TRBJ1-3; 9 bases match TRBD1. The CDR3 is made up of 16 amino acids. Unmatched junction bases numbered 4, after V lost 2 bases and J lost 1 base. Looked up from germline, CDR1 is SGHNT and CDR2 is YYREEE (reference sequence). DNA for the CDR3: TGTGCCAGCAGCTTTCCGGGACAGGGTTCTGGAAACACCATATATTTT. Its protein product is CASSFPGQGSGNTIYF.

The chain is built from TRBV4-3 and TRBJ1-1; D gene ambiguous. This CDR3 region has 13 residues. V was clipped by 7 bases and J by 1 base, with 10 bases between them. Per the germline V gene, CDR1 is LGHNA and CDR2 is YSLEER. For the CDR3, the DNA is TGCGCCAGCACGAGGGAGGGGAACACTGAAGCTTTCTTT. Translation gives CASTREGNTEAFF.

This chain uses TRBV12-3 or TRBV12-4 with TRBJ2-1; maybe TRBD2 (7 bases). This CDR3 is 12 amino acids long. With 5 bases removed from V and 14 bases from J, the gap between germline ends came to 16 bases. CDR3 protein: CASSVRGGQKFF. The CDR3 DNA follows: TGTGCCAGCAGTGTTAGGGGGGGGCAGAAGTTCTTC.

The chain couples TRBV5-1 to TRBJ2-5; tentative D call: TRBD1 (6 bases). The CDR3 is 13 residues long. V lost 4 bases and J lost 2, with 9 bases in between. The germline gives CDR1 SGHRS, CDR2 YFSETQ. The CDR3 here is CASSKDRQETQYF. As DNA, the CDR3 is TGCGCCAGCAGCAAGGACAGACAAGAGACCCAGTACTTC.

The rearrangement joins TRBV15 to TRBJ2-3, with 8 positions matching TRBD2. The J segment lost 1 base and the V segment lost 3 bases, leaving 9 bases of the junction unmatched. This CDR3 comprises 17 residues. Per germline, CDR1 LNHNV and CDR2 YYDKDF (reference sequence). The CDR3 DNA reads TGTGCCACCAGCAGGGGAGGTGCGGGGGGTCGCACAGATACGCAGTATTTT. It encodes CATSRGGAGGRTDTQYF.

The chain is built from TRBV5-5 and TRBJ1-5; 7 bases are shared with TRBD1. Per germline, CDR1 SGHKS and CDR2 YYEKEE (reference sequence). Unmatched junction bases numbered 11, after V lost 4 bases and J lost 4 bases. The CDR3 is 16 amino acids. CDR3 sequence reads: CASSPGRGQHNQPQHF. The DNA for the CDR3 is TGTGCCAGCAGCCCTGGACGGGGACAGCATAATCAGCCCCAGCATTTT.

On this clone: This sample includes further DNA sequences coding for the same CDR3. The CDR3 region is CSASPAGSNQPQHF. For the CDR3, the DNA is TGCAGTGCTAGTCCTGCAGGGTCGAATCAGCCCCAGCATTTT. The chain has TRBV20-1 and TRBJ1-5, with TRBD1 as a possible D gene (5 bases). Germline assignment: CDR1 DFQATT and CDR2 SNEGSKA (reference sequence). The V end lost 3 bases, the J end lost 4 bases, and 13 bases lay between the germline ends. The CDR3 spans 14 residues.

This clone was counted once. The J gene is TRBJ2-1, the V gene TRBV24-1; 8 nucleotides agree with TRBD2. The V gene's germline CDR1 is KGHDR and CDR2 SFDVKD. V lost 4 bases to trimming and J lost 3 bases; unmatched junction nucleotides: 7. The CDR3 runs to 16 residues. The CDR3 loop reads CATSETGGALYNEQFF. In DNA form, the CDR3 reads TGTGCCACCAGTGAGACGGGGGGGGCCCTCTACAATGAGCAGTTCTTC.